The 5 T cell receptor beta chains given below trace back to one sample, sequenced in a study of cytomegalovirus exposure and HLA in healthy donors. The PCR used 60 Vbeta and 13 Jbeta primers. TCRdb keeps only in-frame clones here, not all; method: immunoSEQ multiplex PCR. The table lists about 170,000 clones, more than 70% of them singletons. The sample taken for sequencing was PBMCs. The receptors shown here come from a woman aged 45-60 years in good health and CMV-seropositive.

The chain carries TRBV5-1 and TRBJ1-6, with no clear D. Germline V gene sequence: CDR1 SGHRS, CDR2 YFSETQ. The CDR3 consists of 13 residues. V was shortened by 4 bases and J by 8 bases, with 10 bases between the two germline ends. DNA of the CDR3: TGCGCCAGCAGCCTAGTGAGTGATTCACCCCTCCACTTT. Its translation is CASSLVSDSPLHF. Combining the CDR3 with reference TRBV5-1 and TRBJ1-6 gives the whole variable domain KAGVTQTPRYLIKTRGQQVTLSCSPISGHRSVSWYQQTPGQGLQFLFEYFSETQRNKGNFPGRFSGRQFSNSRSEMNVSTLELGDSALYLCASSLVSDSPLHFGNGTRLTVT.

The rearrangement uses TRBV19 and TRBJ1-1; 11 nucleotides agree with TRBD1. The V gene end was trimmed by 8 bases and the J gene end by 4 bases; junction bases not matched to a gene: 3. Germline lookup yields CDR1 LNHDA and CDR2 SQIVND (reference sequence). This CDR3 region has 13 residues. The CDR3 nucleotides are TGTGCCAGTTGGGACAGGGGGGGCACTGAAGCTTTCTTT. Amino acid sequence: CASWDRGGTEAFF. The complete variable domain, with remaining parts taken from reference TRBV19 and TRBJ1-1, reads DGGITQSPKYLFRKEGQNVTLSCEQNLNHDAMYWYRQDPGQGLRLIYYSQIVNDFQKGDIAEGYSVSREKKESFPLTVTSAQKNPTAFYLCASWDRGGTEAFFGQGTRLTVV.

The chain joins TRBV4-2 to TRBJ2-3; 7 bases are shared with TRBD2. The V segment lost 1 base and the J segment 3 bases; nucleotides outside the gene matches: 4. Germline CDR1 is LGHNA and CDR2 is YNFKEQ. This CDR3 comprises 15 residues. The CDR3 spells CASSQGRERTDTQYF. As DNA, the CDR3 is TGTGCCAGCAGCCAAGGGCGGGAGAGGACAGATACGCAGTATTTT.

This clone has just a few counts. V and J are TRBV4-3 and TRBJ2-1; 7 nucleotides align to TRBD1. This CDR3 comprises 17 residues. Germline trimming cut 0 bases from V and 2 bases from J; bases unmatched to any gene: 7. Per germline, CDR1 LGHNA and CDR2 YSLEER. Here the CDR3 DNA reads TGCGCCAGCAGCCAAGACCCAGGGACAGCCCCCTACAATGAGCAGTTCTTC. Residues: CASSQDPGTAPYNEQFF.

This rearrangement joins TRBV19 to TRBJ1-4, with D possibly matching TRBD1 (5 bases). This CDR3 has 12 residues. The V end was cut by 8 bases, the J end by 7 bases, with 11 bases between. From germline, CDR1 is LNHDA and CDR2 SQIVND (reference sequence). Written as DNA, the CDR3 is TGTGCCAGTTCTTCCGGGGGTGAAAAACTGTTTTTT. Translated: CASSSGGEKLFF. Full variable domain (outside the CDR3, taken from reference TRBV19 and TRBJ1-4): DGGITQSPKYLFRKEGQNVTLSCEQNLNHDAMYWYRQDPGQGLRLIYYSQIVNDFQKGDIAEGYSVSREKKESFPLTVTSAQKNPTAFYLCASSSGGEKLFFGSGTQLSVL.